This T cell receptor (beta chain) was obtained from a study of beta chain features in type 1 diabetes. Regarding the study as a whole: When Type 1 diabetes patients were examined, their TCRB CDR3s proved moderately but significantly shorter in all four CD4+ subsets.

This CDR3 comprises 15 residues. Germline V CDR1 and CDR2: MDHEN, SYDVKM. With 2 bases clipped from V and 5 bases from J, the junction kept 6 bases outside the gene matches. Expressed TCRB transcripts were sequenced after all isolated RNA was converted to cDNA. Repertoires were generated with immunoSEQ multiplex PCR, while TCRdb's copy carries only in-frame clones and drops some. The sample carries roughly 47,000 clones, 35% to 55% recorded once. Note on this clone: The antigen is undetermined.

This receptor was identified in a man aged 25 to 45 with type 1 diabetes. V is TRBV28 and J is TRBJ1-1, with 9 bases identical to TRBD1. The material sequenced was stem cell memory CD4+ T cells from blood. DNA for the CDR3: TGTGCCAGCAGTTTAGGGACAGGGTTGGGGACTGAAGCTTTCTTT. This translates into CASSLGTGLGTEAFF.